These 24 T cell receptor beta chains share one sample of origin, sequenced in a study of OX40 agonist ivuxolimab in advanced cancers. The protocol was immunoSEQ multiplex PCR, while the TCRdb copy is restricted to in-frame clones and leaves out a portion. Of more than 95,000 clones in the sample, around 92% were seen once. Sequenced here: CD4+ or CD8+ T cells sorted from blood, sampled in a trial of the OX40 agonist ivuxolimab. All receptors come from an adult with an advanced solid tumor such as melanoma, head and neck, liver or kidney cancer.

The chain uses TRBV2 and TRBJ1-2, with 9 bases that match TRBD1. The CDR3 covers 12 residues. V was clipped by 7 bases and J by 6 bases; unmatched bases: 3. Germline CDR1 SNHLY, CDR2 FYNNEI. The CDR3 DNA is TGTGCCAGCACCCGGACAGGGGATGGCTACACCTTC. Translation gives CASTRTGDGYTF.

Points on this clone: Other DNA sequences in the sample encode the same CDR3. The chain joins TRBV6-5 to TRBJ1-1, with a weak D call TRBD1 (6 bases). V gave up 7 bases and J gave up 3 bases, with 12 bases separating them. In germline, CDR1 is MNHEY, CDR2 SVGAGI. The CDR3 spans 13 residues. CDR3 coding DNA: TGTGCCAGCAAATTAGGACAGCACACTGAAGCTTTCTTT. Translation gives CASKLGQHTEAFF.

The chain joins TRBV5-4 to TRBJ1-3, with 7 bases lining up with TRBD1. The CDR3 has 16 amino acids. Unmatched junction bases numbered 10, after V lost 3 bases and J lost 4 bases. Germline assignment: CDR1 SGHNT and CDR2 YYREEE (reference sequence). CDR3 amino acids: CASSSLTRGPGNTIYF. The CDR3 DNA reads as TGTGCCAGCAGCTCCCTCACGAGGGGGCCGGGAAACACCATATATTTT. Full variable domain (rest looked up from reference TRBV5-4 and TRBJ1-3): ETGVTQSPTHLIKTRGQQVTLRCSSQSGHNTVSWYQQALGQGPQFIFQYYREEENGRGNFPPRFSGLQFPNYSSELNVNALELDDSALYLCASSSLTRGPGNTIYFGEGSWLTVV.

V gene TRBV7-2 combines with J gene TRBJ2-2, with a weak D call TRBD2 (5 bases). This CDR3 has 15 residues. Germline values: CDR1 SGHTA, CDR2 FQGNSA. The V end lost 3 bases, the J end lost 2 bases, and 10 bases lay between the germline ends. In nucleotides, the CDR3 is TGTGCCAGCAGCTTCAGCGGCTACAACACCGGGGAGCTGTTTTTT. This gives the protein CASSFSGYNTGELFF. Full variable domain (outside the CDR3, taken from reference TRBV7-2 and TRBJ2-2): GAGVSQSPSNKVTEKGKDVELRCDPISGHTALYWYRQSLGQGLEFLIYFQGNSAPDKSGLPSDRFSAERTGGSVSTLTIQRTQQEDSAVYLCASSFSGYNTGELFFGEGSRLTVL.

This sequence joins TRBV6-1 and TRBJ2-1; no firm D call. V was clipped by 6 bases and J by 6 bases, with 15 bases between them. The germline CDR1 and CDR2 sequences are MNHNS and SASEGT. The CDR3 contains 14 residues. The CDR3: CASSSDWVSNEQFF. DNA for the CDR3: TGTGCCAGCAGCTCCGACTGGGTGAGCAATGAGCAGTTCTTC.

J is TRBJ1-5 and V is TRBV27; TRBD1 matches at 8 bases. The germline CDR1 and CDR2 sequences are MNHEY and SMNVEV (reference sequence). The CDR3 is made up of 14 amino acids. The V segment lost 5 bases and the J segment 6 bases; nucleotides outside the gene matches: 6. CDR3 DNA sequence: TGTGCCAGCAGTCCACGGACAGGGACTCAGCCCCAGCATTTT. It specifies CASSPRTGTQPQHF.

The rearrangement links TRBV5-1 to TRBJ1-1; maybe TRBD1 (6 bases). The V and J ends lost 0 bases and 0 bases respectively, with 12 bases between them. This CDR3 spans 16 amino acids. CDR1 SGHRS and CDR2 YFSETQ come from the germline V gene. CDR3: CASSLGQAHMNTEAFF. The CDR3 nucleotides are TGCGCCAGCAGCTTGGGACAGGCTCATATGAACACTGAAGCTTTCTTT.

The chain recombines TRBV28 with TRBJ2-7; possible D gene TRBD2, 5 bases. The V and J ends lost 6 bases and 3 bases respectively, with 9 bases between them. The length of the CDR3 is 12 residues. Germline loops: CDR1 MDHEN, CDR2 SYDVKM. The chain's CDR3 is CASSPAGYEQYF. In DNA, the CDR3 is TGTGCCAGCAGCCCGGCGGGCTACGAGCAGTACTTC.

The chain is built from TRBV2 and TRBJ2-3; D may be TRBD1 (6 bases). Germline CDR1 is SNHLY and CDR2 is FYNNEI. The CDR3 spans 17 residues. With 8 bases removed from V and 0 bases from J, the gap between germline ends came to 21 bases. CDR3 nucleotides: TGTGCCAGCGCGAGGGTGTTGGGGACAACTAGCACAGATACGCAGTATTTT. Its translation is CASARVLGTTSTDTQYF.

The chain joins TRBV28 to TRBJ1-2; TRBD1 aligns across 7 bases. V was clipped by 6 bases and J by 8 bases; unmatched bases: 12. CDR1 MDHEN and CDR2 SYDVKM come from the germline V gene. This CDR3 is 14 amino acids long. As DNA, the CDR3 is TGTGCCAGCAGGTCCCACGGGACAGAAAAAGGCTACACCTTC. Encoded protein: CASRSHGTEKGYTF.

The J gene is TRBJ2-7, the V gene TRBV19; 9 bases match TRBD2. Germline V gene sequence: CDR1 LNHDA, CDR2 SQIVND (reference sequence). This CDR3 spans 14 amino acids. J was trimmed by 6 bases and V by 4 bases; bases with no gene match: 7. In DNA form, the CDR3 reads TGTGCCAGTAGTAGCGGGACTAGCAAGACCGAGCAGTACTTC. It encodes CASSSGTSKTEQYF.

The rearrangement links TRBV5-4 to TRBJ2-7; 14 positions match TRBD2. This CDR3 contains 17 residues. V was pared by 3 bases and J by 0 bases, with 5 bases of the junction left unmatched. Germline CDR1 reads SGHNT; CDR2 reads YYREEE (reference sequence). CDR3 sequence (DNA): TGTGCCAGCAGCTCGGGACTAGCGGGAGTGGGCTCCTACGAGCAGTACTTC. It is translated as CASSSGLAGVGSYEQYF.

The chain is built from TRBV9 and TRBJ2-5; D perhaps matches TRBD1 (5 bases). The J call may be mistaken, given a closer DNA end match to TRBJ2-7. The CDR3 consists of 15 residues. Germline CDR1 and CDR2: SGDLS and YYNGEE. In DNA, the CDR3 is TGTGCCAGCAGCTACCGGCAGGGTCTTCCTTACGAGCAGTACTTC. Residues: CASSYRQGLPYEQYF.

In DNA form, the CDR3 reads TGTGCCAGCAGCTTAGGAAGGGGGGATCAGCCCCAGCATTTT. Translated, it gives CASSLGRGDQPQHF. V gene TRBV11-2 combines with J gene TRBJ1-5; D possibly corresponds to TRBD1 (6 bases). Germline values: CDR1 SGHAT, CDR2 FQNNGV. V was cut by 1 base and J by 5 bases, with 9 bases left in between. The CDR3 length is 14 residues.

The chain uses TRBV5-6 and TRBJ1-2; 7 bases agree with TRBD1. The J segment lost 2 bases and the V segment lost 5 bases, leaving 6 bases of the junction unmatched. The CDR3 sequence is 14 residues long. The germline CDR1 and CDR2 sequences are SGHDT and YYEEEE. The CDR3 region is CASSPDRYNYGYTF. CDR3 DNA: TGTGCCAGCAGTCCGGACAGGTACAACTATGGCTACACCTTC.

The chain carries TRBV7-3 and TRBJ1-3; the D is unclear. This CDR3 spans 14 amino acids. Germline-derived CDR1 and CDR2 are SGHTA and FQGTGA. Trimming pared 0 bases from V and 1 base from J, leaving 4 bases between. The chain's CDR3 is CASSLTQSGNTIYF. The CDR3 bases are TGTGCCAGCAGCTTAACGCAGTCTGGAAACACCATATATTTT.

The chain joins TRBV5-1 to TRBJ2-3; no reliable D call. Germline V gene data show CDR1 as SGHRS and CDR2 as YFSETQ. The length of the CDR3 is 15 residues. V was shortened by 3 bases and J by 0 bases, with 11 bases between the two germline ends. CDR3 protein: CASSSRPLSTDTQYF. CDR3 nucleotides: TGCGCCAGCAGCTCACGACCGCTCAGCACAGATACGCAGTATTTT.

The chain employs TRBV14 and TRBJ2-1; TRBD2 aligns across 11 bases. The CDR3 runs 18 residues. Germline CDR1 and CDR2: SGHDN and FVKESK. V trimming: 0 bases; J trimming: 0 bases; junction bases outside the gene matches: 4. The DNA of the CDR3 is TGTGCCAGCAGCCAAGAGGCTAGCGGGGGGAGCTCCTACAATGAGCAGTTCTTC. The encoded protein is CASSQEASGGSSYNEQFF.

The rearrangement uses TRBV7-3 and TRBJ1-1, with 7 bases identical to TRBD1. The germline CDR1 and CDR2 sequences are SGHTA and FQGTGA. V dropped 5 bases and J dropped 2; count of bases not matched to a gene: 8. This CDR3 is built from 15 residues. Written as DNA, the CDR3 is TGTGCCAGCAGCCTCCTCGGGACAGCTAACACTGAAGCTTTCTTT. Its protein is CASSLLGTANTEAFF. The complete variable domain, with remaining parts taken from reference TRBV7-3 and TRBJ1-1, reads GAGVSQTPSNKVTEKGKYVELRCDPISGHTALYWYRQSLGQGPEFLIYFQGTGAADDSGLPNDRFFAVRPEGSVSTLKIQRTERGDSAVYLCASSLLGTANTEAFFGQGTRLTVV.

The gene calls are TRBV19 and TRBJ2-1; 10 bases match TRBD2. This CDR3 contains 17 residues. The trim removed 0 bases at V and 2 bases at J, leaving 4 bases unmatched. Germline-derived CDR1 and CDR2 are LNHDA and SQIVND (reference sequence). DNA for the CDR3: TGTGCCAGTAGTATAGAGTTAGCGGGAGGACCCTACAATGAGCAGTTCTTC. Translated: CASSIELAGGPYNEQFF.

The V call is TRBV18, the J call TRBJ2-2; TRBD1 agrees at 7 bases. The CDR3 spans 17 residues. Germline V gives CDR1 KGHSH, CDR2 LQKENI. Trimming cost V 6 bases and J 3 bases; bases outside gene matches: 13. DNA of the CDR3: TGTGCCAGCTCGCCCCGGGAAGGGACAGCATACACCGGGGAGCTGTTTTTT. Translation: CASSPREGTAYTGELFF.

In this sample, this clone turned up once. The V call is TRBV6-6, the J call TRBJ2-7; D gene unclear. Germline CDR1 is MNHNY and CDR2 is SVGAGI (reference sequence). The CDR3 runs to 11 residues. V lost 6 bases to trimming and J lost 5 bases, with 8 bases between them. CDR3 protein: CASREFHEQYF. In nucleotides, the CDR3 is TGTGCCAGCAGAGAGTTCCACGAGCAGTACTTC.

The rearrangement links TRBV21-1 to TRBJ2-5; TRBD1, the D gene given by the table, was not confirmed from the DNA. TRBV21-1 is annotated as a pseudogene. The CDR3 has 16 residues. The CDR3 sequence: CASSKPPGQGPETQYF. The CDR3 DNA reads TGTGCCAGCAGCAAACCACCGGGACAGGGGCCGGAGACCCAGTACTTC.

The chain uses TRBV18 and TRBJ2-5; D might be TRBD2 (5 bases). CDR1 KGHSH and CDR2 LQKENI come from the germline V gene. The CDR3 extends over 14 amino acids. V was clipped by 1 base and J by 4 bases, with 10 bases between them. DNA for the CDR3: TGTGCCAGCTCACCACGGAGAGGAGGAGAGACCCAGTACTTC. Residues: CASSPRRGGETQYF.